These 30 T cell receptor beta chains were all obtained from the same sample, sequenced in a study of blood T cell repertoires in COVID-19 (dated by TCRdb to the early 2020s). The library was obtained by the immunoSEQ multiplex PCR assay. TCRdb retrieved this table from immuneACCESS and kept in-frame rearrangements only. Not all clones are present; in checked studies, unresolved V genes account for under half, and no reason is known for the remainder. The sample profile shows about 120,000 clones; more than 75% of them were found once. Of the sample, around 3% falls within the top ten clones. What was sequenced was peripheral blood. All receptors come from a woman aged 45-65 years with acute or convalescent COVID-19.

J is TRBJ1-3 and V is TRBV6-5, with 7 bases matching TRBD1. The CDR3 sequence is 14 residues long. V was clipped by 5 bases and J by 0 bases; unmatched bases: 1. Germline loops: CDR1 MNHEY, CDR2 SVGAGI. The CDR3 DNA reads as TGTGCCAGCAGTAGGGACAGCTCTGGAAACACCATATATTTT. Encoded protein: CASSRDSSGNTIYF.

This chain connects TRBV19 to TRBJ1-2; maybe TRBD1 (5 bases). This CDR3 region has 16 residues. Germline V lookup: CDR1 LNHDA, CDR2 SQIVND (reference sequence). V was trimmed by 3 bases and J by 2 bases, leaving 16 bases between them. The CDR3: CASSILQGQGNYGYTF. CDR3 nucleotide sequence: TGTGCCAGTAGTATCTTGCAGGGCCAAGGGAACTATGGCTACACCTTC. The whole variable domain, filled in from reference TRBV19 and TRBJ1-2, reads DGGITQSPKYLFRKEGQNVTLSCEQNLNHDAMYWYRQDPGQGLRLIYYSQIVNDFQKGDIAEGYSVSREKKESFPLTVTSAQKNPTAFYLCASSILQGQGNYGYTFGSGTRLTVV.

This chain links TRBV15 with TRBJ2-7; D is possibly TRBD2 (6 bases). The germline V and J ends were trimmed by 0 bases and 9 bases, with 9 bases remaining between them. The CDR3 totals 12 residues. Germline V gives CDR1 LNHNV, CDR2 YYDKDF (reference sequence). CDR3 nucleotides: TGTGCCACCAGCAGAGATCTGGGGGGGCAGTACTTC. Its translation is CATSRDLGGQYF. The whole variable domain, filled in from reference TRBV15 and TRBJ2-7, reads DAMVIQNPRYQVTQFGKPVTLSCSQTLNHNVMYWYQQKSSQAPKLLFHYYDKDFNNEADTPDNFQSRRPNTSFCFLDIRSPGLGDTAMYLCATSRDLGGQYFGPGTRLTVT.

This clone was recorded only once. The V gene is TRBV29-1, the J gene TRBJ2-2; 8 positions match TRBD1. Germline trimming cut 7 bases from V and 2 bases from J; bases unmatched to any gene: 6. Germline lookup yields CDR1 SQVTM and CDR2 ANQGSEA. The CDR3 contains 14 residues. CDR3 DNA sequence: TGCAGCGGAAGACAGGGGACTAACACCGGGGAGCTGTTTTTT. The encoded protein is CSGRQGTNTGELFF.

This clone was picked up one time. DNA for the CDR3: TGTGCCAGCAGCTCGGGATTTCTAGCGGGAGGTTCAGATACGCAGTATTTT. It translates to CASSSGFLAGGSDTQYF. The chain combines TRBV7-9 with TRBJ2-3; 11 nucleotides match TRBD2. There are 17 residues in the CDR3. V was clipped by 4 bases and J by 4 bases; unmatched bases: 10. In germline, CDR1 is SEHNR, CDR2 FQNEAQ (reference sequence).

The chain links TRBV4-1 to TRBJ2-6; tentatively, D is TRBD1 (5 bases). V dropped 0 bases and J dropped 0 bases, with 6 bases sitting between them. Germline loops: CDR1 MGHRA, CDR2 YSYEKL. The CDR3 runs to 16 residues. Written as DNA, the CDR3 is TGCGCCAGCAGCCAAGAAGACAGCTCTGGGGCCAACGTCCTGACTTTC. This codes for CASSQEDSSGANVLTF.

CDR3: CASSGRPTGPLLSPLHF. The CDR3 nucleotides read TGTGCCAGCAGTGGACGCCCGACAGGTCCGTTGCTCTCACCCCTCCACTTT. The chain carries TRBV6-1 and TRBJ1-6, with D perhaps matching TRBD1 (6 bases). Trimming shortened V by 4 bases and J by 10 bases, and 23 bases separated the two germline ends. Germline V gives CDR1 MNHNS, CDR2 SASEGT. CDR3 length equals 17 residues.

The rearrangement uses TRBV5-4 and TRBJ2-7; 10 nucleotides line up with TRBD1. The ends lost 4 bases at V and 6 bases at J; junction bases unmatched: 7. The CDR3 sequence is 14 residues long. Germline loops: CDR1 SGHNT, CDR2 YYREEE (reference sequence). The CDR3 loop reads CASSISGTGVEQYF. The CDR3 DNA reads as TGTGCCAGCAGCATATCCGGGACAGGGGTCGAGCAGTACTTC.

This clone appeared a few times. The chain is built from TRBV6-4 and TRBJ2-1; 10 nucleotides match TRBD2. Unmatched junction bases numbered 9, after V lost 5 bases and J lost 5 bases. The CDR3 has 16 residues. Germline V gene data show CDR1 as MRHNA and CDR2 as SNTAGT. DNA of the CDR3: TGTGCCAGCAGTAGAAGCGGACTAGCGGAGGACAATGAGCAGTTCTTC. It yields the protein CASSRSGLAEDNEQFF.

This rearrangement joins TRBV3-1 (or the pseudogene TRBV3-2) to TRBJ2-5; 7 nucleotides align to TRBD2. V shed 1 base, J shed 2 bases, and the junction held 7 bases outside the gene matches. This CDR3 region has 16 residues. Germline CDR1 is LGHDT and CDR2 is YNNKEL (reference sequence). In nucleotides, the CDR3 is TGTGCCAGCAGCCAAGGCTTAGCGGGTGCGCAAGAGACCCAGTACTTC. Protein: CASSQGLAGAQETQYF.

This chain links TRBV7-2 with TRBJ1-5; D is undetermined. This CDR3 is built from 14 residues. V lost 2 bases to trimming and J lost 3 bases, with 8 bases between them. CDR1 SGHTA and CDR2 FQGNSA come from the germline V gene. CDR3 nucleotide sequence: TGTGCCAGCAGCTTATCGGGGAACAATCAGCCCCAGCATTTT. Translating it yields CASSLSGNNQPQHF.

The chain recombines TRBV2 with TRBJ1-5, with TRBD1 matching over 7 bases. Losses at the gene ends were 4 bases for V and 6 bases for J; bases not matched to a gene: 9. Germline V gives CDR1 SNHLY, CDR2 FYNNEI. CDR3 length: 15 amino acids. The CDR3 sequence: CASSALKGAGQPQHF. The CDR3 coding sequence is TGTGCCAGCAGTGCCCTGAAGGGGGCTGGTCAGCCCCAGCATTTT.

The gene calls are TRBV7-6 and TRBJ1-1; TRBD1 is a possible D gene (5 bases). The CDR3 covers 15 residues. V shed 5 bases and J shed 1 base, with 14 bases lying between them. The germline V gene has CDR1 SGHVS and CDR2 FNYEAQ. CDR3: CASSQIGHSNTEAFF. For the CDR3, the DNA is TGTGCCAGCAGCCAAATCGGACACTCGAACACTGAAGCTTTCTTT.

The sample holds a few counts of this clone. V usage is TRBV6-5 and J usage is TRBJ1-4, with unresolved D. With 6 bases removed from V and 10 bases from J, the gap between germline ends came to 21 bases. Germline V CDR1 and CDR2: MNHEY, SVGAGI. CDR3 length: 15 amino acids. CDR3 protein: CASSPGSIFPAKLFF. In nucleotides, the CDR3 is TGTGCCAGCAGCCCCGGGTCCATATTCCCTGCAAAACTGTTTTTT.

This chain connects TRBV6-6 to TRBJ2-7; D not certain. The germline V gene encodes CDR1 MNHNY and CDR2 SVGAGI (reference sequence). This CDR3 spans 13 amino acids. The V gene lost 2 bases and the J gene lost 2 bases, with 7 bases spanning the gap. CDR3 DNA: TGTGCCAGCAGTTACGGGCCCACCTACGAGCAGTACTTC. Translation: CASSYGPTYEQYF.

The chain links TRBV5-6 to TRBJ2-7; TRBD2 is a possible D gene (6 bases). This CDR3 comprises 17 residues. Trimming removed 2 bases from V and 2 bases from J, with 20 bases in between. Germline CDR1 reads SGHDT; CDR2 reads YYEEEE. The DNA for the CDR3 is TGTGCCAGCAGCTTTAGAGGGGCGCGGGGAACCACCTACGAGCAGTACTTC. This sequence encodes CASSFRGARGTTYEQYF.

The chain is built from TRBV2 and TRBJ2-3; 7 positions agree with TRBD2. Trimming took 9 bases from V and 5 from J; bases not matched to a gene: 23. In germline, CDR1 is SNHLY, CDR2 FYNNEI. CDR3 length: 18 amino acids. CDR3 in DNA: TGTGCCAGGAGCATGACCCGAGGAGGAGCGGGAAGGGGAGATACGCAGTATTTT. Residues: CARSMTRGGAGRGDTQYF.

This chain uses TRBV6-4 with TRBJ1-2; 9 positions match TRBD1. This CDR3 spans 17 amino acids. Germline values: CDR1 MRHNA, CDR2 SNTAGT. V shed 3 bases and J 4 bases; nucleotides not matched to a gene: 12. CDR3 coding DNA: TGTGCCAGCAGTGATGCCTACAGGGGGCCACGCGCCTATGGCTACACCTTC. Translated: CASSDAYRGPRAYGYTF.

The V gene is TRBV24-1, the J gene TRBJ2-1, with a weak D call TRBD2 (5 bases). This CDR3 spans 15 amino acids. V was pared by 3 bases and J by 4 bases, with 12 bases between. Germline V gene lookup returns CDR1 KGHDR and CDR2 SFDVKD. The CDR3: CATSDEGVGYNEQFF. DNA for the CDR3: TGTGCCACCAGTGATGAGGGTGTCGGGTACAATGAGCAGTTCTTC.

The rearrangement uses TRBV28 and TRBJ2-1; TRBD1 is a possible D gene (6 bases). Germline V gene sequence: CDR1 MDHEN, CDR2 SYDVKM. This CDR3 contains 14 residues. The V end was cut by 10 bases, the J end by 2 bases, with 15 bases between. CDR3 in amino acids: CAIFPGVPYNEQFF. The CDR3 nucleotides read TGTGCCATCTTTCCAGGGGTGCCCTACAATGAGCAGTTCTTC.

This chain uses TRBV25-1 with TRBJ1-4; D perhaps matches TRBD1 (6 bases). Trimming left V 6 bases short and J 4 bases short, with 12 bases between. Germline assignment: CDR1 MGHDK and CDR2 SYGVNS. The CDR3 is 14 residues long. The CDR3 nucleotides read TGTGCCAGCAGATCACAGGGTGGTAATGAAAAACTGTTTTTT. Its translation is CASRSQGGNEKLFF.

The J gene is TRBJ1-5, the V gene TRBV3-1 (or the pseudogene TRBV3-2); 8 bases agree with TRBD1. V trimming: 4 bases; J trimming: 4 bases; junction bases outside the gene matches: 6. Germline CDR1 is LGHDT and CDR2 is YNNKEL (reference sequence). The CDR3 is 15 residues long. The CDR3 bases are TGTGCCAGCAGCCCCCGACAGGGGCCAAATCAGCCCCAGCATTTT. It encodes CASSPRQGPNQPQHF.

The rearrangement joins TRBV6-5 to TRBJ2-7; 10 nucleotides align to TRBD2. This CDR3 region has 15 residues. With 7 bases clipped from V and 7 bases from J, the junction kept 13 bases outside the gene matches. Germline lookup yields CDR1 MNHEY and CDR2 SVGAGI. The CDR3 loop is CASKLAGGRRGEQYF. CDR3 DNA: TGTGCCAGCAAGTTAGCGGGAGGACGTCGGGGGGAGCAGTACTTC.

The gene calls are TRBV7-2 and TRBJ2-1; the D gene is possibly TRBD2 (5 bases). V shed 5 bases and J shed 0 bases, with 11 bases lying between them. Germline lookup yields CDR1 SGHTA and CDR2 FQGNSA. This CDR3 contains 15 residues. In DNA form, the CDR3 reads TGTGCCAGCAGCGTAAGCGGAAGCTCCTACAATGAGCAGTTCTTC. This translates into CASSVSGSSYNEQFF.

The V gene is TRBV2, the J gene TRBJ1-2; no firm D call. The CDR3 is 12 amino acids. V was trimmed by 1 base and J by 8 bases, leaving 8 bases between them. Per germline, CDR1 SNHLY and CDR2 FYNNEI. DNA of the CDR3: TGTGCCAGCAGTGAAGGACGAGGGGGCTACACCTTC. This translates into CASSEGRGGYTF.

The CDR3 nucleotides are TGTGCCAGCAGCCAAGTTCTTAGCGGGGGTTACAATGAGCAGTTCTTC. The encoded protein is CASSQVLSGGYNEQFF. The genes are TRBV3-1 (or the pseudogene TRBV3-2) and TRBJ2-1; TRBD2 aligns across 9 bases. This CDR3 has 16 amino acids. Germline lookup yields CDR1 LGHDT and CDR2 YNNKEL (reference sequence). After removal of 1 base from V and 4 bases from J, the junction contained 5 bases not matched to a gene.

This rearrangement joins TRBV10-3 to TRBJ2-3; D might be TRBD2 (6 bases). Germline V gene data show CDR1 as ENHRY and CDR2 as SYGVKD. The CDR3 has 15 residues. Trimming cost V 4 bases and J 3 bases, with 14 bases left between them. The CDR3 region is CAISGGGVGTDTQYF. The CDR3 nucleotides read TGTGCCATCAGTGGGGGCGGGGTCGGAACAGATACGCAGTATTTT.

This chain uses TRBV18 with TRBJ2-3; 9 positions match TRBD2. From germline, CDR1 is KGHSH and CDR2 LQKENI. The CDR3 has 16 amino acids. Losses at the gene ends were 6 bases for V and 5 bases for J; bases not matched to a gene: 12. The CDR3 reads CASSRWSSGSLDTQYF. CDR3 nucleotide sequence: TGTGCCAGCTCCCGGTGGAGTAGCGGGAGCTTAGATACGCAGTATTTT.

The chain has TRBV2 and TRBJ2-7; D may be TRBD2 (6 bases). V lost 5 bases and J lost 5, with 19 bases in between. The germline V gene encodes CDR1 SNHLY and CDR2 FYNNEI. This CDR3 spans 15 amino acids. CDR3 region: CASSPGGTAKNEQYF. The CDR3 DNA reads as TGTGCCAGCAGTCCCGGGGGAACAGCCAAAAACGAGCAGTACTTC.

The chain combines TRBV19 with TRBJ1-5; D is unresolved. The V and J ends lost 0 bases and 5 bases respectively, with 23 bases between them. This CDR3 spans 19 amino acids. Germline V gives CDR1 LNHDA, CDR2 SQIVND (reference sequence). CDR3 sequence reads: CASSIERGSSAAEYQPQHF. DNA for the CDR3: TGTGCCAGTAGTATAGAGCGGGGAAGTAGCGCGGCCGAATATCAGCCCCAGCATTTT. Complete variable domain (other parts from reference TRBV19 and TRBJ1-5): DGGITQSPKYLFRKEGQNVTLSCEQNLNHDAMYWYRQDPGQGLRLIYYSQIVNDFQKGDIAEGYSVSREKKESFPLTVTSAQKNPTAFYLCASSIERGSSAAEYQPQHFGDGTRLSIL.